A single sample gave rise to the 5 T cell receptor beta chains below, sequenced in a study of CD8 T cells in Susac syndrome. Random-hexamer reverse transcription was applied to roughly 0.5 to 1 ug RNA. In TCRdb, the immunoSEQ multiplex PCR reads were re-called with MiXCR into one record per CDR3 protein. The data show about 130,000 distinct CDR3 sequences, around 75% seen once. Sequencing used CD8+ T cells from PBMCs. The origin of the receptors is a human donor with multiple sclerosis.

The gene calls are TRBV6-6 and TRBJ2-2, with D perhaps TRBD1 (6 bases). V was trimmed by 2 bases and J by 6 bases, leaving 16 bases between them. There are 16 residues in the CDR3. Germline V lookup: CDR1 MNHNY, CDR2 SVGAGI (reference sequence). CDR3 sequence: CASSYGSLGAAGELFF. The CDR3 nucleotides read TGTGCCAGCAGTTACGGGTCCTTGGGGGCGGCCGGGGAGCTGTTTTTT.

V is TRBV24-1 and J is TRBJ2-2, with D uncertain. Germline V gene sequence: CDR1 KGHDR, CDR2 SFDVKD. Trimming cost V 2 bases and J 3 bases, with 9 bases left between them. The CDR3 covers 15 residues. In nucleotides, the CDR3 is TGTGCCACCAGTGATTCACAGATTTACACCGGGGAGCTGTTTTTT. Translated, it gives CATSDSQIYTGELFF.

The gene calls are TRBV19 and TRBJ2-2; D is unresolved. Trimming shortened V by 0 bases and J by 5 bases, and 16 bases separated the two germline ends. The CDR3 has 17 residues. Germline V gene lookup returns CDR1 LNHDA and CDR2 SQIVND (reference sequence). CDR3 in DNA: TGTGCCAGTAGTATAGATCCGGTCGGCCTGTCGACCGGGGAGCTGTTTTTT. Translated: CASSIDPVGLSTGELFF. Using reference TRBV19 and TRBJ2-2 for the parts outside the CDR3, the full variable domain is DGGITQSPKYLFRKEGQNVTLSCEQNLNHDAMYWYRQDPGQGLRLIYYSQIVNDFQKGDIAEGYSVSREKKESFPLTVTSAQKNPTAFYLCASSIDPVGLSTGELFFGEGSRLTVL.

The V and J genes are TRBV5-6 and TRBJ2-2; D uncertain. Looked up from germline, CDR1 is SGHDT and CDR2 is YYEEEE. The CDR3 extends over 13 amino acids. Trimming removed 5 bases at V and 5 bases at J, with 10 bases between. This CDR3 is CASSPIGTGELFF. The DNA of the CDR3 is TGTGCCAGCAGTCCCATCGGGACCGGGGAGCTGTTTTTT. The entire variable domain, with the rest obtained from reference TRBV5-6 and TRBJ2-2, is as follows: DAGVTQSPTHLIKTRGQQVTLRCSPKSGHDTVSWYQQALGQGPQFIFQYYEEEERQRGNFPDRFSGHQFPNYSSELNVNALLLGDSALYLCASSPIGTGELFFGEGSRLTVL.

The rearrangement joins TRBV13 to TRBJ1-1, with D perhaps TRBD1 (5 bases). The CDR3 has 14 amino acids. Trimming left V 7 bases short and J 2 bases short, with 14 bases between. The V gene's germline CDR1 is PRHDT and CDR2 FYEKMQ (reference sequence). The CDR3 loop reads CASNPPTGNTEAFF. As DNA, the CDR3 is TGTGCCAGCAACCCCCCCACAGGTAACACTGAAGCTTTCTTT. Full variable domain (outside the CDR3, taken from reference TRBV13 and TRBJ1-1): AAGVIQSPRHLIKEKRETATLKCYPIPRHDTVYWYQQGPGQDPQFLISFYEKMQSDKGSIPDRFSAQQFSDYHSELNMSSLELGDSALYFCASNPPTGNTEAFFGQGTRLTVV.